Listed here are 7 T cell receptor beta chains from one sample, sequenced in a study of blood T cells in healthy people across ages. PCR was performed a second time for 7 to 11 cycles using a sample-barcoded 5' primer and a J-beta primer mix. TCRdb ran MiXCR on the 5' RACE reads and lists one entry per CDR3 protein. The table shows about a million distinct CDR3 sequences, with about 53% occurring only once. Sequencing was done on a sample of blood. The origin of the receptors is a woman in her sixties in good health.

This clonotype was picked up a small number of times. CDR3 sequence (DNA): TGTGCCACCAGTGAGAAGGCCGGCGGAGGCTACACCTTC. Translating gives CATSEKAGGGYTF. The gene calls are TRBV24-1 and TRBJ1-2; no definite D call. V lost 4 bases and J 8 bases, leaving 13 bases between the germline ends. Germline-derived CDR1 and CDR2 are KGHDR and SFDVKD. This CDR3 region has 13 residues.

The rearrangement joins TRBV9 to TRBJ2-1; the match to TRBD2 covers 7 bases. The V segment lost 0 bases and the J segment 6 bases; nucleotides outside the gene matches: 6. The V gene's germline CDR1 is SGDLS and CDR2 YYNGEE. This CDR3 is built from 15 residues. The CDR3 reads CASSVEAGVGNEQFF. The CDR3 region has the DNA TGTGCCAGCAGCGTAGAGGCGGGAGTTGGCAATGAGCAGTTCTTC.

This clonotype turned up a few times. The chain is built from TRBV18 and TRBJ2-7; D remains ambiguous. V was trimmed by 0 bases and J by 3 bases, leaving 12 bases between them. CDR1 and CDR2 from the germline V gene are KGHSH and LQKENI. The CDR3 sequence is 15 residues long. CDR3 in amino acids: CASSPPLSPVYEQYF. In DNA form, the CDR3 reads TGTGCCAGCTCACCACCTTTGAGTCCAGTCTACGAGCAGTACTTC. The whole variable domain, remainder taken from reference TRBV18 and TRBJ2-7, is NAGVMQNPRHLVRRRGQEARLRCSPMKGHSHVYWYRQLPEEGLKFMVYLQKENIIDESGMPKERFSAEFPKEGPSILRIQQVVRGDSAAYFCASSPPLSPVYEQYFGPGTRLTVT.

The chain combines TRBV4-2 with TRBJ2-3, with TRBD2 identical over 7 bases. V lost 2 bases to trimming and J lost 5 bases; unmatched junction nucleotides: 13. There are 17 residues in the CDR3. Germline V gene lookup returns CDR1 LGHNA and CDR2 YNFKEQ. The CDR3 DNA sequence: TGTGCCAGCAGCCAAACGACCGGGACTACACACCTAGATACGCAGTATTTT. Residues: CASSQTTGTTHLDTQYF.

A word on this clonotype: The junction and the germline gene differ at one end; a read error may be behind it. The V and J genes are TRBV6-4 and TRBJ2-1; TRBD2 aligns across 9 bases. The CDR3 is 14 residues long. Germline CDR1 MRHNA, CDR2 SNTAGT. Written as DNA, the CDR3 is TGTGCCAGCAGAAGGACTAGCGTGCGTAATGAGCGGTTCTTC. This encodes CASRRTSVRNERFF.

CDR3 region: CASSPGDRGRKQYF. In nucleotides, the CDR3 is TGTGCCAGCAGCCCCGGGGATAGGGGTCGGAAGCAGTACTTC. The rearrangement uses TRBV27 and TRBJ2-7; D tentatively reads TRBD1 or TRBD2 (5 bases each). From germline, CDR1 is MNHEY and CDR2 SMNVEV (reference sequence). The CDR3 contains 14 residues. Trimming shortened V by 6 bases and J by 8 bases, and 20 bases separated the two germline ends.

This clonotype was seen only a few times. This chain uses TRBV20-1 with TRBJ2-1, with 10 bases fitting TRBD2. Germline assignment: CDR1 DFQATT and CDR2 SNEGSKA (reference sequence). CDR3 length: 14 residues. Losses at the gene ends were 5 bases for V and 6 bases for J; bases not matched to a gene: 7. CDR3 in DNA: TGCAGTGCTGACTCTAGCGGGAGAAGCAATGAGCAGTTCTTC. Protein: CSADSSGRSNEQFF.